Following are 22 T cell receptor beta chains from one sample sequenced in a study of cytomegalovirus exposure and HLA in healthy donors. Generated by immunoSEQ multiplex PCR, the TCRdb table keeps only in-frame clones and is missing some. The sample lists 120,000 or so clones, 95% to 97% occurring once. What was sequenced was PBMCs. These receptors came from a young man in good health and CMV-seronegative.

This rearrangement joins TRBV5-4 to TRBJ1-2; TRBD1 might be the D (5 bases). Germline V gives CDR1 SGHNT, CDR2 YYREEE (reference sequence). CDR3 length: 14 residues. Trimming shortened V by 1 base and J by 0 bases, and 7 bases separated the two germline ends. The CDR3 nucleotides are TGTGCCAGCAGCTTGCTCAGGGCTAACTATGGCTACACCTTC. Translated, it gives CASSLLRANYGYTF.

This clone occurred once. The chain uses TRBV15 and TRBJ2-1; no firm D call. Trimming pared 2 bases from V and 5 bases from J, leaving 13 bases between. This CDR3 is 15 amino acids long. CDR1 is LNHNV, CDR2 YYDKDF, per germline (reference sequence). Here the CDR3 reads CATSRSLEDHNEQFF. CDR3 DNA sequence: TGTGCCACCAGCAGAAGCCTTGAAGATCACAATGAGCAGTTCTTC.

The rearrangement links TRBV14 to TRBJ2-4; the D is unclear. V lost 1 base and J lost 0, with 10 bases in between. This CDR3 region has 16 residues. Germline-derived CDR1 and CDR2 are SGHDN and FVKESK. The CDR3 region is CASSQGQSLAKNIQYF. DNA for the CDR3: TGTGCCAGCAGCCAAGGGCAGTCTCTAGCCAAAAACATTCAGTACTTC. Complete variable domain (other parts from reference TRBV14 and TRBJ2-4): EAGVTQFPSHSVIEKGQTVTLRCDPISGHDNLYWYRRVMGKEIKFLLHFVKESKQDESGMPNNRFLAERTGGTYSTLKVQPAELEDSGVYFCASSQGQSLAKNIQYFGAGTRLSVL.

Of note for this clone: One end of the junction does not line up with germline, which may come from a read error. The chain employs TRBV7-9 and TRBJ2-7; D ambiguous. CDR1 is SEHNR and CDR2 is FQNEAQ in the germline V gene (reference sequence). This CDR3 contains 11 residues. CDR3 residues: CASSFSDEQYF. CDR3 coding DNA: TGTGCCAGCAGTTTCTCCGACGAGCAGTACTTC.

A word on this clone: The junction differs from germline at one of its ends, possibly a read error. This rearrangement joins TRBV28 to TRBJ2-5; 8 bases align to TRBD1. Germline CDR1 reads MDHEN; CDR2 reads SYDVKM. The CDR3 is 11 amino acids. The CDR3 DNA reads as TGTGCCAGCACTCAGGGGGCCGGCGCAGACTTC. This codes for CASTQGAGADF.

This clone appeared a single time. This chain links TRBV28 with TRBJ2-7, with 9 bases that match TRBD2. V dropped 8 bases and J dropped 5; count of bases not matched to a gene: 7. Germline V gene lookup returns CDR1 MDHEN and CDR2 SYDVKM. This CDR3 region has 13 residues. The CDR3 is CASLAGGTHEQYF. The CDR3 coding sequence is TGTGCCAGCCTTGCGGGAGGGACCCACGAGCAGTACTTC. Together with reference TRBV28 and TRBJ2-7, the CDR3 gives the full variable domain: DVKVTQSSRYLVKRTGEKVFLECVQDMDHENMFWYRQDPGLGLRLIYFSYDVKMKEKGDIPEGYSVSREKKERFSLILESASTNQTSMYLCASLAGGTHEQYFGPGTRLTVT.

CDR3 bases: TGTGCCAGTAGTAGGGACTACCGCTACGAGCAGTACTTC. Protein sequence: CASSRDYRYEQYF. The chain joins TRBV19 to TRBJ2-7; 7 bases map to TRBD2. The CDR3 is made up of 13 amino acids. The junction had 3 bases not matched to a gene; V was cut back by 4 bases and J by 3 bases. The V gene's germline CDR1 is LNHDA and CDR2 SQIVND (reference sequence). Supplemented by reference TRBV19 and TRBJ2-7, the full variable domain reads DGGITQSPKYLFRKEGQNVTLSCEQNLNHDAMYWYRQDPGQGLRLIYYSQIVNDFQKGDIAEGYSVSREKKESFPLTVTSAQKNPTAFYLCASSRDYRYEQYFGPGTRLTVT.

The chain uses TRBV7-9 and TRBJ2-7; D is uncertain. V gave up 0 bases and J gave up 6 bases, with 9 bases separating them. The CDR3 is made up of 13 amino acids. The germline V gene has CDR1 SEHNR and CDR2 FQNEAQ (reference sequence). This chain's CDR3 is CASSLAPPSEQYF. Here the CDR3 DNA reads TGTGCCAGCAGCTTAGCTCCCCCGTCCGAGCAGTACTTC.

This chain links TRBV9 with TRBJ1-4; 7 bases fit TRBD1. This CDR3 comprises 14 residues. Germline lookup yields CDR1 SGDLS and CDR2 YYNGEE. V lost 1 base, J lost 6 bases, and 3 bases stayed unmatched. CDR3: CASSVRGRDEKLFF. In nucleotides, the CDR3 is TGTGCCAGCAGCGTAAGGGGGCGAGATGAAAAACTGTTTTTT. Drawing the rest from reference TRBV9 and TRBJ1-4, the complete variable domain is DSGVTQTPKHLITATGQRVTLRCSPRSGDLSVYWYQQSLDQGLQFLIQYYNGEERAKGNILERFSAQQFPDLHSELNLSSLELGDSALYFCASSVRGRDEKLFFGSGTQLSVL.

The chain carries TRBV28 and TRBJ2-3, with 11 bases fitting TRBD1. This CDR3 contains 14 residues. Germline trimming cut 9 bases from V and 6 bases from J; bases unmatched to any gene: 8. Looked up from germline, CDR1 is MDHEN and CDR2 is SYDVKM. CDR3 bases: TGTGCCAGTATTCGGGACAGGGGGAGGGATACGCAGTATTTT. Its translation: CASIRDRGRDTQYF.

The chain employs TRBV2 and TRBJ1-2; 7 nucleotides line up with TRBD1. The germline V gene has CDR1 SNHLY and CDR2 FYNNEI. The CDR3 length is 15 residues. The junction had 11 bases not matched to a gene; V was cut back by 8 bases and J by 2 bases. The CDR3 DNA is TGTGCCAGCCACCCCGGGACAGCTGTAAACTATGGCTACACCTTC. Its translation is CASHPGTAVNYGYTF.

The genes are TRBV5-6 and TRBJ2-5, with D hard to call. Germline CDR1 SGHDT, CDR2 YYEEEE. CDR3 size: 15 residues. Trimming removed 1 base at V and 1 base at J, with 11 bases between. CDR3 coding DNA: TGTGCCAGCAGCTTGTTGCTTAGCAGCCAAGAGACCCAGTACTTC. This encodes CASSLLLSSQETQYF.

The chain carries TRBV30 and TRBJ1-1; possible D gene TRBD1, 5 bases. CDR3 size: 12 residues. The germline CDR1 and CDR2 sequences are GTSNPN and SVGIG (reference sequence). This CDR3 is CVRARMNTEAFF. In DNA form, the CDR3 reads TGTGTCAGGGCGAGAATGAACACTGAAGCTTTCTTT.

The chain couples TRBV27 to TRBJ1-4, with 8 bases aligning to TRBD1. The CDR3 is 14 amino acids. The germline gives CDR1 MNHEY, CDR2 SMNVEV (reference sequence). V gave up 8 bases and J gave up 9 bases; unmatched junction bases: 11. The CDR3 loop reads CASGGGGQGQKLFF. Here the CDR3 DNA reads TGTGCCAGCGGCGGCGGTGGACAGGGCCAAAAACTGTTTTTT. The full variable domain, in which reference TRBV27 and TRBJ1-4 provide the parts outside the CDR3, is EAQVTQNPRYLITVTGKKLTVTCSQNMNHEYMSWYRQDPGLGLRQIYYSMNVEVTDKGDVPEGYKVSRKEKRNFPLILESPSPNQTSLYFCASGGGGQGQKLFFGSGTQLSVL.

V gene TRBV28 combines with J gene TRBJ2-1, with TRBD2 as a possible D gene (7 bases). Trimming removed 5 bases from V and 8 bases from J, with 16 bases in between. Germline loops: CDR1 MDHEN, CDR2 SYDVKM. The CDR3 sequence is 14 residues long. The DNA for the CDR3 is TGTGCCAGCAGTGGGAGGGGGTCCGGCGATGAGCAGTTCTTC. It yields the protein CASSGRGSGDEQFF.

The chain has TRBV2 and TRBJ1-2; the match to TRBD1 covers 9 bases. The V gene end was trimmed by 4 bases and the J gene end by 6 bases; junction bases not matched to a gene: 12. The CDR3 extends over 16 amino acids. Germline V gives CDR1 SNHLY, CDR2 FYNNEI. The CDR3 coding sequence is TGTGCCAGCAGTGGGGGGGACAGGGCCCCCCGAGATGGCTACACCTTC. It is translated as CASSGGDRAPRDGYTF. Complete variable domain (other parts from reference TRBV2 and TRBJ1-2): EPEVTQTPSHQVTQMGQEVILRCVPISNHLYFYWYRQILGQKVEFLVSFYNNEISEKSEIFDDQFSVERPDGSNFTLKIRSTKLEDSAMYFCASSGGDRAPRDGYTFGSGTRLTVV.

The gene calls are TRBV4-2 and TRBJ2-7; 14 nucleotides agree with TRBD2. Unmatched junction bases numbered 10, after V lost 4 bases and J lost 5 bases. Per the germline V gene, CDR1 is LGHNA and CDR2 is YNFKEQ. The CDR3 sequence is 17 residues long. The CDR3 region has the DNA TGTGCCAGCAGCCCCTTTGGGACTAGCGGGAGAGTCGACGAGCAGTACTTC. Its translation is CASSPFGTSGRVDEQYF.

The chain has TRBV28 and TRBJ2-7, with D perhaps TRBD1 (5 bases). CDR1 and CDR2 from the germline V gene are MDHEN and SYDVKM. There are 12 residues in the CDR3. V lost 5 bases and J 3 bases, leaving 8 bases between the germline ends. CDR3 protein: CASSRDSYEQYF. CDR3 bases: TGTGCCAGCAGTCGTGACAGCTACGAGCAGTACTTC.

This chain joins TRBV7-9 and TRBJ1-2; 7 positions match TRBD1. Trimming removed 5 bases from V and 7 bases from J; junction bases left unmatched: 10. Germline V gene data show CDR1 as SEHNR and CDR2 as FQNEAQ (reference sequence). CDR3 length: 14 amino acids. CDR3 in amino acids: CASSPGQEVTGYTF. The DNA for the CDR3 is TGTGCCAGCAGCCCCGGACAGGAGGTTACTGGCTACACCTTC.

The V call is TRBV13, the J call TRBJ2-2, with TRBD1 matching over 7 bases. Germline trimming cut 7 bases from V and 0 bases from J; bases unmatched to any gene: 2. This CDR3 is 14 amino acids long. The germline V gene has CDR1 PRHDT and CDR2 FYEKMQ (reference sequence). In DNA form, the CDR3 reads TGTGCCAGCAAGGGGACAGCGAACACCGGGGAGCTGTTTTTT. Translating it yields CASKGTANTGELFF.

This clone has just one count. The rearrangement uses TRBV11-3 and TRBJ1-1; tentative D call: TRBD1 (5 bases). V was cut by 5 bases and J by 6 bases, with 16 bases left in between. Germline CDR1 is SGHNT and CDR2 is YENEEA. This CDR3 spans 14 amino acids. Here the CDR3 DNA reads TGTGCCAGCAGCCCCCGAACGGGGGGGTCTGAAGCTTTCTTT. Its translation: CASSPRTGGSEAFF.

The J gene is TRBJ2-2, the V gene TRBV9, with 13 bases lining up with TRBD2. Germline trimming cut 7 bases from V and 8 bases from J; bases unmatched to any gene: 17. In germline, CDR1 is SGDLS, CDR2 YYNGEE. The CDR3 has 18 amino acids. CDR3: CASGSGITSGRVSGELFF. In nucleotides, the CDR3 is TGTGCCAGCGGCTCCGGGATAACTAGCGGGAGGGTCTCGGGGGAGCTGTTTTTT.